This T cell receptor beta chain was captured in a study of T cell responses to AZD1222 COVID-19 vaccine. Overall study context: It was second doses at about 4 or about 12 weeks that were pooled.

CDR1 and CDR2 (germline): SGHDT, YYEEEE. CDR3 length: 16 amino acids. Germline trimming cut 0 bases from V and 2 bases from J; bases unmatched to any gene: 5. Measured with immunoSEQ multiplex PCR; TCRdb has only the in-frame clones, and not every one. The sample contains 55,000 to 70,000 clones, about three quarters of which appear only once. The receptor's source is an adult in good health. This rearrangement joins TRBV5-6 to TRBJ1-3; TRBD1 matches at 7 bases. The sample here was peripheral blood, taken on day 0 of AZD1222 vaccination. CDR3 nucleotide sequence: TGTGCCAGCAGCTTGGGACAGGGAGTTACTGGAAACACCATATATTTT. This encodes CASSLGQGVTGNTIYF.